This T cell receptor (beta chain) was identified during a study of Graves' ophthalmopathy and Graves' hyperthyroidism. Study-level information: The study drew peripheral blood at initial diagnosis, before any treatment. Whole-study findings and limits: Prediction of ophthalmopathy progression reached roughly 68% sensitivity and around 72% specificity. A majority of expanded thyroid clonotypes exceeding 0.001 frequency were likewise present in blood.

Other autoimmune disease, uncontrolled infection, pregnancy and lactation led to exclusion. Using RNA transcripts, the TCR beta CDR3 regions were amplified. An opening RT-PCR round employed HTBI primers and preceded a second-round multiplex PCR. TCRdb redid the calling of the multiplex PCR reads with MiXCR, one entry per CDR3 protein. Seen here are 300,000 to 400,000 distinct CDR3 sequences, about a sixth observed once, and the top ten hold approximately 13%. This CDR3 has 18 amino acids. Germline assignment: CDR1 MGHRA and CDR2 YSYEKL. V shed 3 bases and J shed 0 bases, with 20 bases lying between them. This clonotype was counted many times. Its antigen remains unknown.

The origin of this receptor is an adult man with Graves' ophthalmopathy. The J gene is TRBJ1-1, the V gene TRBV4-1, with D possibly TRBD1 on 6 matching bases. Sequenced input: peripheral blood. DNA for the CDR3: TGCGCCAGCAGCCACCCTGCATTCGGGACACTCATGAACACTGAAGCTTTCTTT. Its protein product is CASSHPAFGTLMNTEAFF.